One and the same sample provided the 20 T cell receptor beta chains below, sequenced in a study of cytomegalovirus exposure and HLA in healthy donors. In the PCR, 60 Vbeta and 13 Jbeta primers were used. The data were produced by immunoSEQ multiplex PCR, yet TCRdb's version contains in-frame clones alone and is incomplete. Found here are nearly 200,000 clones, about 77% of them singletons; the top ten hold 2% to 2.5%. Sequenced sample: PBMCs. These receptors all come from a woman aged 25 to 39 in good health and CMV-seropositive.

The rearrangement links TRBV7-6 to TRBJ2-7; 8 bases fit TRBD1. V lost 5 bases, J lost 9 bases, and 6 bases stayed unmatched. The CDR3 spans 12 residues. Germline V gene sequence: CDR1 SGHVS, CDR2 FNYEAQ. The CDR3 DNA sequence: TGTGCCAGCAGCCCCGACAGGGGCGGGCAGTACTTC. Translating it yields CASSPDRGGQYF.

The chain employs TRBV4-2 and TRBJ1-4; 10 bases align to TRBD1. The trim removed 3 bases at V and 3 bases at J, leaving 1 base unmatched. The CDR3 is 15 residues long. Germline-derived CDR1 and CDR2 are LGHNA and YNFKEQ. The CDR3 nucleotides read TGTGCCAGCAGCCATGGGACAGGGGCTAATGAAAAACTGTTTTTT. Protein product: CASSHGTGANEKLFF.

The chain joins TRBV27 to TRBJ1-1; D remains ambiguous. The CDR3 totals 14 residues. Trimming took off 2 bases at V and 4 bases at J, with 11 bases between the two ends. Germline values: CDR1 MNHEY, CDR2 SMNVEV (reference sequence). This CDR3 reads CASSLEIGGTEAFF. In nucleotides, the CDR3 is TGTGCCAGCAGTTTAGAGATTGGCGGCACTGAAGCTTTCTTT.

This chain uses TRBV10-2 with TRBJ2-7; TRBD1 matches at 9 bases. This CDR3 contains 14 residues. V shed 6 bases and J 4 bases; nucleotides not matched to a gene: 7. Per the germline V gene, CDR1 is WSHSY and CDR2 is SAAADI. DNA for the CDR3: TGCGCCAGCAGCCGGGGACAGGGATTATACGAGCAGTACTTC. It translates to CASSRGQGLYEQYF.

J is TRBJ2-1 and V is TRBV13, with D possibly matching TRBD1 (5 bases). Trimming pared 4 bases from V and 7 bases from J, leaving 17 bases between. CDR3 length: 15 amino acids. Looked up from germline, CDR1 is PRHDT and CDR2 is FYEKMQ (reference sequence). The CDR3 nucleotides are TGTGCCAGCAGCTCCTCCCGGCAGGGCTCTAATGAGCAGTTCTTC. It yields the protein CASSSSRQGSNEQFF.

The genes are TRBV27 and TRBJ2-3; D not resolved. The germline V gene encodes CDR1 MNHEY and CDR2 SMNVEV (reference sequence). Trimming cost V 10 bases and J 3 bases, with 17 bases left between them. The CDR3 runs to 14 residues. The CDR3 region has the DNA TGTGCCAAAAGACGGCAGCGTCGGACAGATACGCAGTATTTT. Translating it yields CAKRRQRRTDTQYF.

The chain carries TRBV11-3 and TRBJ2-1, with TRBD2 matching 8 bases. The J segment lost 6 bases and the V segment lost 1 base, leaving 8 bases of the junction unmatched. CDR3 length equals 16 residues. The germline V gene has CDR1 SGHNT and CDR2 YENEEA. Here the CDR3 DNA reads TGTGCCAGCAGCTTAGGATCGGGACTAGGGAGCAATGAGCAGTTCTTC. Encoded protein: CASSLGSGLGSNEQFF.

V is TRBV9 and J is TRBJ2-1, with TRBD1 matching 7 bases. The trim removed 0 bases at V and 9 bases at J, leaving 3 bases unmatched. Germline CDR1 SGDLS, CDR2 YYNGEE. The CDR3 has 13 amino acids. CDR3 nucleotides: TGTGCCAGCAGCGTAGAAGGGGGCGGTGAGCAGTTCTTC. Its translation is CASSVEGGGEQFF. The whole variable domain, filled in from reference TRBV9 and TRBJ2-1, reads DSGVTQTPKHLITATGQRVTLRCSPRSGDLSVYWYQQSLDQGLQFLIQYYNGEERAKGNILERFSAQQFPDLHSELNLSSLELGDSALYFCASSVEGGGEQFFGPGTRLTVL.

This sequence joins TRBV7-3 and TRBJ1-4; tentatively, D is TRBD1 (6 bases). CDR1 SGHTA and CDR2 FQGTGA come from the germline V gene. Trimming shortened V by 4 bases and J by 8 bases, and 17 bases separated the two germline ends. The CDR3 loop spans 15 amino acids. CDR3 residues: CASSSRAGAREKLFF. The CDR3 nucleotides read TGTGCCAGCAGCTCTCGGGCGGGGGCACGGGAAAAACTGTTTTTT.

J is TRBJ2-1 and V is TRBV27; TRBD2 agrees at 11 bases. CDR3 length: 17 residues. The V and J ends lost 3 bases and 5 bases, in that order; junction bases with no gene match: 9. CDR1 is MNHEY and CDR2 is SMNVEV in the germline V gene (reference sequence). This CDR3 is CASSFRATSGGNNEQFF. CDR3 DNA: TGTGCCAGCAGTTTCCGCGCCACTAGCGGGGGTAACAATGAGCAGTTCTTC.

This chain uses TRBV5-3 with TRBJ2-7; 8 bases are shared with TRBD2. TRBV5-3 is identified as an open reading frame with a role that is uncertain. The CDR3 runs 15 residues. The V segment lost 5 bases and the J segment 1 base; nucleotides outside the gene matches: 8. The CDR3 DNA sequence: TGTGCCAGAAGACTAGCGGAAGGACATTCCTACGAGCAGTACTTC. Translated: CARRLAEGHSYEQYF.

As to this clone: At the DNA level, this CDR3 is encoded by other sequences in the same sample as well. This rearrangement joins TRBV27 to TRBJ2-5, with 11 positions matching TRBD1. Germline V gene sequence: CDR1 MNHEY, CDR2 SMNVEV (reference sequence). The CDR3 consists of 17 residues. V was clipped by 5 bases and J by 6 bases; unmatched bases: 14. The CDR3 region has the DNA TGTGCCAGCAGTGCCCTTTATGGGGACAGGGGGGGACAGACCCAGTACTTC. This encodes CASSALYGDRGGQTQYF.

The CDR3 loop reads CASSSRVREGYTF. The DNA of the CDR3 is TGTGCCAGCAGCTCTAGGGTGAGGGAAGGCTACACCTTC. This chain joins TRBV7-2 and TRBJ1-2; no definite D call. The CDR3 extends over 13 amino acids. CDR1 is SGHTA and CDR2 is FQGNSA in the germline V gene. Trimming stripped 4 bases from V and 8 bases from J, with 14 bases between.

This clone was recorded a few times. V is TRBV30 and J is TRBJ2-7; D is uncertain. This CDR3 spans 14 amino acids. The V gene lost 0 bases and the J gene lost 4 bases, with 13 bases spanning the gap. Germline lookup yields CDR1 GTSNPN and CDR2 SVGIG (reference sequence). In DNA, the CDR3 is TGTGCCTGGAGTGTGACTCGCAATTCATACGAGCAGTACTTC. Amino acids: CAWSVTRNSYEQYF.

The chain carries TRBV7-9 and TRBJ1-4, with D perhaps matching TRBD1 (5 bases). The CDR3 loop spans 15 amino acids. The V and J ends lost 1 base and 4 bases respectively, with 10 bases between them. Germline CDR1 and CDR2: SEHNR and FQNEAQ (reference sequence). Here the CDR3 reads CASSLVTGYNEKLFF. CDR3 nucleotides: TGTGCCAGCAGCTTAGTTACAGGTTATAATGAAAAACTGTTTTTT.

The chain couples TRBV27 to TRBJ2-1; D is unresolved. The CDR3 sequence is 16 residues long. Germline CDR1 is MNHEY and CDR2 is SMNVEV (reference sequence). The V and J ends lost 5 bases and 4 bases respectively, with 18 bases between them. The CDR3 sequence is CASSAKTGPGYNEQFF. The CDR3 DNA sequence: TGTGCCAGCAGTGCCAAGACTGGCCCCGGGTACAATGAGCAGTTCTTC.

The genes are TRBV18 and TRBJ2-7, with 7 positions matching TRBD1. Germline V gene sequence: CDR1 KGHSH, CDR2 LQKENI. Trimming cost V 3 bases and J 7 bases; bases outside gene matches: 9. This CDR3 is built from 14 residues. CDR3 bases: TGTGCCAGCTCACCCACTATCGTGGGACAGGAGCAGTACTTC. It yields the protein CASSPTIVGQEQYF.

The chain is built from TRBV30 and TRBJ2-5; 8 bases map to TRBD1. Germline V CDR1 and CDR2: GTSNPN, SVGIG (reference sequence). The trim removed 5 bases at V and 11 bases at J, leaving 10 bases unmatched. The CDR3 has 12 amino acids. Here the CDR3 reads CAWETGETEQYF. CDR3 DNA sequence: TGTGCCTGGGAGACAGGGGAAACGGAGCAGTACTTC.

This clone was seen only once. The chain couples TRBV5-1 to TRBJ1-2, with a possible D match to TRBD1 (5 bases). CDR1 and CDR2 from the germline V gene are SGHRS and YFSETQ. This CDR3 has 13 amino acids. V lost 6 bases and J 2 bases, leaving 11 bases between the germline ends. This chain's CDR3 is CASTPGQNYGYTF. The CDR3 DNA reads TGCGCCAGCACCCCAGGACAAAACTATGGCTACACCTTC.

The gene calls are TRBV7-8 and TRBJ2-1; 7 bases align to TRBD1. Germline V gene lookup returns CDR1 SGHVS and CDR2 FQNEAQ. V was pared by 5 bases and J by 4 bases, with 5 bases of the junction left unmatched. CDR3 length: 14 residues. The CDR3 loop reads CASSPGQSYNEQFF. The DNA for the CDR3 is TGTGCCAGCAGCCCGGGACAGTCTTACAATGAGCAGTTCTTC.